This T cell receptor beta chain was identified in a study of cytomegalovirus exposure and HLA in healthy donors. Study-wide background: Out of about 179 million T cells, an earlier analysis found fewer than 140 million unique TCR beta sequences in total. Membership in the Caucasian-associated ancestry cluster was found for 81% of fewer than 450 genotyped donors.

The PCR made use of 60 Vbeta and 13 Jbeta primers. Profiling relied on immunoSEQ multiplex PCR, and the TCRdb table lists in-frame clones only, not all of them. The sample lists 130,000 to 150,000 clones, approximately 74% occurring once. The CDR3 spans 14 residues. Looked up from germline, CDR1 is MDHEN and CDR2 is SYDVKM. As regards this clone: The junction departs from the called germline gene at one end, perhaps through a read error.

This TCR derives from a man aged 18 to 35 in good health and CMV-seropositive. The chain recombines TRBV28 with TRBJ1-1, with TRBD1 matching 7 bases. Specimen: PBMCs. CDR3 sequence reads: CASSITGVGTEDFF. The CDR3 DNA is TGTGCCAGCAGTATAACAGGGGTAGGCACTGAAGATTTCTTT.